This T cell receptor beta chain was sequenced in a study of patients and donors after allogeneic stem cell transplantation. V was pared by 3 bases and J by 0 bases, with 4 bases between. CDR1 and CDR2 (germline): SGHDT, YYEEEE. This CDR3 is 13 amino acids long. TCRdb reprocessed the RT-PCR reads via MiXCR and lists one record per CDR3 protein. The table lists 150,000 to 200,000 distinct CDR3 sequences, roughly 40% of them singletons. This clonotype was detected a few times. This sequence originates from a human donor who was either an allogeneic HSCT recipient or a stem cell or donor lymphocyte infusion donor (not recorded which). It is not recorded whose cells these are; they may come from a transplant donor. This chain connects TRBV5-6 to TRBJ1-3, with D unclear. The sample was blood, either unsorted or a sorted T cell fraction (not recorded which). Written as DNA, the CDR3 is TGTGCCAGCAGCTCTTACTCTGGAAACACCATATATTTT. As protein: CASSSYSGNTIYF.